Shown below are 29 T cell receptor beta chains from a single sample sequenced in a study of blood T cell repertoires in COVID-19. The repertoire was sequenced with immunoSEQ multiplex PCR; TCRdb's copy has only in-frame clones and lacks some. The data show under 95,000 clones, with 83% seen just once and roughly 10% held by the top ten. The sample taken for sequencing was peripheral blood. These receptor sequences come from a human donor in a cohort sampled during active COVID-19.

This rearrangement joins TRBV28 to TRBJ2-3; 7 positions match TRBD1. CDR3 size: 15 residues. Germline CDR1 and CDR2: MDHEN and SYDVKM. The junction had 5 bases not matched to a gene; V was cut back by 4 bases and J by 1 base. CDR3 DNA: TGTGCCAGCAGTTACAGGGGATGGGGCACAGATACGCAGTATTTT. Protein: CASSYRGWGTDTQYF.

This chain links TRBV6-5 with TRBJ1-5; D gene ambiguous. Germline CDR1 and CDR2: MNHEY and SVGAGI. The CDR3 is 14 residues long. V lost 6 bases, J lost 5 bases, and 14 bases lay in between. The DNA of the CDR3 is TGTGCCAGCAGCCCGAGAGGCAGATATCAGCCCCAGCATTTT. Residues: CASSPRGRYQPQHF.

This clone has just one count. The gene calls are TRBV7-2 and TRBJ2-3; a weak D match, TRBD1 (6 bases). CDR1 is SGHTA, CDR2 FQGNSA, per germline. The ends were cut back, 2 bases at V and 9 bases at J, with 21 bases in the middle. The CDR3 length is 16 residues. CDR3 coding DNA: TGTGCCAGCAGCTTAATGGGGGCCACCCAAACGGGAACGCAGTATTTT. Its translation: CASSLMGATQTGTQYF.

V and J are TRBV11-2 and TRBJ2-5, with a possible D match to TRBD1 (5 bases). From germline, CDR1 is SGHAT and CDR2 FQNNGV. The CDR3 length is 14 residues. V was pared by 1 base and J by 3 bases, with 9 bases between. DNA for the CDR3: TGTGCCAGCAGCTTAGTTACCAGGGAAGAGACCCAGTACTTC. Its protein product is CASSLVTREETQYF.

The chain carries TRBV28 and TRBJ1-5; the D gene is possibly TRBD1 (5 bases). V was cut by 9 bases and J by 4 bases, with 16 bases left in between. The CDR3 sequence is 14 residues long. Looked up from germline, CDR1 is MDHEN and CDR2 is SYDVKM. The CDR3 nucleotides read TGTGCCAGTCTCATCACCCCAGGGAATCAGCCCCAGCATTTT. It translates to CASLITPGNQPQHF.

This rearrangement joins TRBV18 to TRBJ2-1; TRBD2 might be the D (5 bases). Trimming pared 3 bases from V and 8 bases from J, leaving 14 bases between. From germline, CDR1 is KGHSH and CDR2 LQKENI. There are 14 residues in the CDR3. CDR3 coding DNA: TGTGCCAGCTCACCCCCCGCTAGCTCCGATGAGCAGTTCTTC. Protein product: CASSPPASSDEQFF.

J is TRBJ2-3 and V is TRBV5-1, with no clear D. CDR3 length: 17 residues. Germline V gives CDR1 SGHRS, CDR2 YFSETQ. Trimming stripped 0 bases from V and 0 bases from J, with 14 bases between. CDR3 in DNA: TGCGCCAGCAGCTTGGAAGGCGGCGCTTCTAGCACAGATACGCAGTATTTT. The encoded protein is CASSLEGGASSTDTQYF.

This clone was counted a few times. The genes are TRBV2 and TRBJ1-5, with a tentative D call TRBD1 (5 bases). CDR1 is SNHLY, CDR2 FYNNEI, per germline. Trimming took off 6 bases at V and 0 bases at J, with 12 bases between the two ends. This CDR3 comprises 15 residues. This CDR3 is CASSRGSYSNQPQHF. CDR3 coding DNA: TGTGCCAGCAGCCGGGGGTCTTATAGCAATCAGCCCCAGCATTTT.

This chain links TRBV5-1 with TRBJ2-3; 12 nucleotides line up with TRBD2. CDR1 is SGHRS and CDR2 is YFSETQ in the germline V gene. V was clipped by 3 bases and J by 5 bases; unmatched bases: 7. This CDR3 is built from 16 residues. The CDR3 loop reads CASSSTSGGGVDTQYF. CDR3 coding DNA: TGCGCCAGCAGCTCGACTAGCGGGGGCGGGGTAGATACGCAGTATTTT.

This chain connects TRBV27 to TRBJ1-6; 9 nucleotides align to TRBD1. This CDR3 has 15 amino acids. Germline CDR1 and CDR2: MNHEY and SMNVEV (reference sequence). The junction had 6 bases not matched to a gene; V was cut back by 7 bases and J by 5 bases. CDR3 in amino acids: CASTLDRGNNSPLHF. The CDR3 DNA reads TGTGCCAGCACCTTGGACAGGGGTAATAATTCACCCCTCCACTTT.

The V and J genes are TRBV7-3 and TRBJ2-1, with 7 bases aligning to TRBD2. V shed 0 bases, J shed 0 bases, and the junction held 20 bases outside the gene matches. Per the germline V gene, CDR1 is SGHTA and CDR2 is FQGTGA. The length of the CDR3 is 22 residues. CDR3 loop: CASSLTGSGLDESTFSYNEQFF. Written as DNA, the CDR3 is TGTGCCAGCAGCTTAACGGGGTCCGGACTAGATGAAAGTACGTTCTCCTACAATGAGCAGTTCTTC.

This clone was detected a few times. This chain joins TRBV10-2 and TRBJ1-1; 10 bases agree with TRBD1. The germline V gene encodes CDR1 WSHSY and CDR2 SAAADI. The CDR3 contains 16 residues. The ends lost 10 bases at V and 6 bases at J; junction bases unmatched: 17. This CDR3 reads CATRATGGQGFAEAFF. CDR3 DNA sequence: TGCGCCACCAGGGCCACGGGGGGACAGGGGTTCGCTGAAGCTTTCTTT.

This sequence joins TRBV10-3 and TRBJ2-7; D is ambiguous. Deletions cut 2 bases from V and 5 bases from J, with 19 bases between. Germline CDR1 ENHRY, CDR2 SYGVKD. The CDR3 extends over 16 amino acids. The CDR3 loop reads CAISEGHSQIRDEQYF. The CDR3 bases are TGTGCCATCAGTGAGGGCCACTCCCAAATTCGGGACGAGCAGTACTTC.

The CDR3 nucleotides are TGTGCCAGCAGAGGGACAGAAGAAGAGACCCAGTACTTC. This sequence encodes CASRGTEEETQYF. J is TRBJ2-5 and V is TRBV3-1 (or the pseudogene TRBV3-2); TRBD1 agrees at 7 bases. CDR1 LGHDT and CDR2 YNNKEL come from the germline V gene (reference sequence). This CDR3 comprises 13 residues. With 6 bases clipped from V and 3 bases from J, the junction kept 4 bases outside the gene matches.

The chain uses TRBV5-4 and TRBJ1-3, with unresolved D. This CDR3 has 13 amino acids. Germline CDR1 SGHNT, CDR2 YYREEE (reference sequence). Trimming took off 2 bases at V and 0 bases at J, with 3 bases between the two ends. CDR3 DNA sequence: TGTGCCAGCAGCTTTAGCTCTGGAAACACCATATATTTT. Residues: CASSFSSGNTIYF.

The gene calls are TRBV3-1 (or the pseudogene TRBV3-2) and TRBJ2-7, with 8 positions matching TRBD1. With V trimmed by 3 bases and J by 2 bases, 3 bases remained unmatched. CDR3 length: 14 amino acids. Germline V gene lookup returns CDR1 LGHDT and CDR2 YNNKEL (reference sequence). The DNA for the CDR3 is TGTGCCAGCAGCCAGGACAGGGCGGCCTACGAGCAGTACTTC. The encoded protein is CASSQDRAAYEQYF.

V and J are TRBV7-2 and TRBJ1-3; TRBD1 aligns across 10 bases. The V gene's germline CDR1 is SGHTA and CDR2 FQGNSA. After removal of 5 bases from V and 2 bases from J, the junction contained 6 bases not matched to a gene. This CDR3 is built from 16 residues. CDR3 in amino acids: CASSPRQGAAGNTIYF. For the CDR3, the DNA is TGTGCCAGCAGCCCGCGACAGGGGGCGGCTGGAAACACCATATATTTT.

This chain links TRBV28 with TRBJ1-5; 10 bases are a match to TRBD1. The J segment lost 3 bases and the V segment lost 6 bases, leaving 5 bases of the junction unmatched. Germline CDR1 reads MDHEN; CDR2 reads SYDVKM. This CDR3 has 15 amino acids. The CDR3 region is CASRRQGASNQPQHF. The CDR3 nucleotides are TGTGCCAGCAGGCGACAGGGGGCATCCAATCAGCCCCAGCATTTT.

As DNA, the CDR3 is TGTGCCAGCAGCTCAGGGTCCCTCACTGAAGCTTTCTTT. Translated: CASSSGSLTEAFF. The chain employs TRBV5-6 and TRBJ1-1; perhaps TRBD1 as D (5 bases). This CDR3 contains 13 residues. Germline values: CDR1 SGHDT, CDR2 YYEEEE. V lost 3 bases and J 4 bases, leaving 10 bases between the germline ends. Using reference TRBV5-6 and TRBJ1-1 for the parts outside the CDR3, the full variable domain is DAGVTQSPTHLIKTRGQQVTLRCSPKSGHDTVSWYQQALGQGPQFIFQYYEEEERQRGNFPDRFSGHQFPNYSSELNVNALLLGDSALYLCASSSGSLTEAFFGQGTRLTVV.

This sequence joins TRBV19 and TRBJ1-5; D call uncertain. Deletions cut 6 bases from V and 2 bases from J, with 17 bases between. The V gene's germline CDR1 is LNHDA and CDR2 SQIVND (reference sequence). This CDR3 has 16 amino acids. CDR3 bases: TGTGCCAGTAGAAACCCGGGAGTTGGGGGCAATCAGCCCCAGCATTTT. Amino acids: CASRNPGVGGNQPQHF.

The chain employs TRBV27 and TRBJ1-3, with 7 bases that match TRBD1. Looked up from germline, CDR1 is MNHEY and CDR2 is SMNVEV (reference sequence). This CDR3 contains 15 residues. V lost 5 bases and J lost 0; bases outside the gene matches: 4. This CDR3 is CASSNRGPSGNTIYF. DNA of the CDR3: TGTGCCAGCAGTAACAGGGGCCCCTCTGGAAACACCATATATTTT.

V is TRBV19 and J is TRBJ1-5; D is unclear. Germline CDR1 and CDR2: LNHDA and SQIVND (reference sequence). Trimming removed 3 bases from V and 9 bases from J, with 18 bases in between. The length of the CDR3 is 15 residues. Here the CDR3 reads CASSMSSRSYRPQHF. CDR3 coding DNA: TGTGCCAGTAGTATGAGTAGTCGCTCCTATCGGCCCCAGCATTTT. The whole variable domain, filled in from reference TRBV19 and TRBJ1-5, reads DGGITQSPKYLFRKEGQNVTLSCEQNLNHDAMYWYRQDPGQGLRLIYYSQIVNDFQKGDIAEGYSVSREKKESFPLTVTSAQKNPTAFYLCASSMSSRSYRPQHFGDGTRLSIL.

The chain links TRBV19 to TRBJ2-1; 7 bases are a match to TRBD1. V was pared by 3 bases and J by 7 bases, with 12 bases of the junction left unmatched. The CDR3 extends over 16 amino acids. The germline V gene has CDR1 LNHDA and CDR2 SQIVND (reference sequence). CDR3 loop: CASSMVDRVLGNEQFF. In DNA, the CDR3 is TGTGCCAGTAGTATGGTCGACAGGGTTTTGGGAAATGAGCAGTTCTTC. The whole variable domain, remainder taken from reference TRBV19 and TRBJ2-1, is DGGITQSPKYLFRKEGQNVTLSCEQNLNHDAMYWYRQDPGQGLRLIYYSQIVNDFQKGDIAEGYSVSREKKESFPLTVTSAQKNPTAFYLCASSMVDRVLGNEQFFGPGTRLTVL.

In this sample, this clone turned up a few times. The chain uses TRBV30 and TRBJ1-2; no clear D. Germline CDR1 is GTSNPN and CDR2 is SVGIG (reference sequence). V was clipped by 0 bases and J by 8 bases, with 13 bases between them. The CDR3 contains 13 residues. The CDR3 reads CAWSVGGGIGYTF. The CDR3 DNA reads TGTGCCTGGAGTGTAGGTGGAGGGATCGGCTACACCTTC.

The rearrangement links TRBV3-1 (or the pseudogene TRBV3-2) to TRBJ1-5; 7 nucleotides agree with TRBD1. CDR3 length: 15 amino acids. The V segment lost 2 bases and the J segment 6 bases; nucleotides outside the gene matches: 7. In germline, CDR1 is LGHDT, CDR2 YNNKEL (reference sequence). Here the CDR3 reads CASSQNRQGGQPQHF. The CDR3 DNA is TGTGCCAGCAGCCAAAACCGACAGGGCGGTCAGCCCCAGCATTTT.

The chain links TRBV28 to TRBJ2-6; weak D call: TRBD1 (5 bases). Germline CDR1 reads MDHEN; CDR2 reads SYDVKM. This CDR3 has 18 residues. V lost 2 bases, J lost 5 bases, and 19 bases lay in between. The CDR3 DNA reads TGTGCCAGCAGTTTAAAGACAGTAGACATCTGGAGGGCCAACGTCCTGACTTTC. Translated: CASSLKTVDIWRANVLTF.

V usage is TRBV7-3 and J usage is TRBJ1-1; 7 nucleotides align to TRBD1. The CDR3 runs 15 residues. Germline loops: CDR1 SGHTA, CDR2 FQGTGA. J gave up 4 bases and V 5 bases, and 10 bases lay outside the gene matches. CDR3 sequence (DNA): TGTGCCAGCAGCACCCTAGGGACAGCCATCACTGAAGCTTTCTTT. This gives the protein CASSTLGTAITEAFF.

The rearrangement uses TRBV5-1 and TRBJ2-5; 10 positions agree with TRBD1. CDR3 length equals 15 residues. Germline V gene data show CDR1 as SGHRS and CDR2 as YFSETQ. V lost 4 bases, J lost 4 bases, and 7 bases stayed unmatched. The CDR3: CASSLMTGGSETQYF. DNA for the CDR3: TGCGCCAGCAGCCTGATGACAGGGGGCTCAGAGACCCAGTACTTC.

The chain uses TRBV29-1 and TRBJ1-3; unclear D gene. CDR3 size: 13 residues. CDR1 and CDR2 from the germline V gene are SQVTM and ANQGSEA. V was trimmed by 3 bases and J by 0 bases, leaving 6 bases between them. CDR3 coding DNA: TGCAGCGTTGAGACACACTCTGGAAACACCATATATTTT. Encoded protein: CSVETHSGNTIYF. The complete variable domain, with remaining parts taken from reference TRBV29-1 and TRBJ1-3, reads SAVISQKPSRDICQRGTSLTIQCQVDSQVTMMFWYRQQPGQSLTLIATANQGSEATYESGFVIDKFPISRPNLTFSTLTVSNMSPEDSSIYLCSVETHSGNTIYFGEGSWLTVV.